The clone carrying this T cell receptor beta chain was seen a few times. The source of the sample is a study of shared clonotypes between healthy human individuals. Here immunoSEQ multiplex PCR was the method, and the copy in TCRdb shows in-frame clones only, minus some. The sample yields some 2,100,000 clones, around 95% seen once. With V trimmed by 11 bases and J by 0 bases, 6 bases remained unmatched. The CDR3 is 13 amino acids. Germline V gene data show CDR1 as MDHEN and CDR2 as SYDVKM. The sample comprised naive CD4+ T cells sorted from blood. The subset denotes: CD45RA+ positively selected. The TCR sequence derives from a young man in good health. This sequence joins TRBV28 and TRBJ1-2; 7 bases are a match to TRBD1. CDR3 sequence reads: CAARDSSNYGYTF. The CDR3 bases are TGTGCCGCACGGGACAGTTCTAACTATGGCTACACCTTC.